Sequencing of this T cell receptor beta chain was carried out in a study of T-cell reconstitution after alpha-beta-depleted transplantation in children. Researchers prepared the TCRbeta library using unique molecular identifiers, the study reports. MiXCR, run by TCRdb on the PCR reads, gives a single entry per CDR3 protein. The table records roughly 340,000 distinct CDR3 sequences, under 20% of them present only once. The CDR3 consists of 11 residues. The V gene's germline CDR1 is DFQATT and CDR2 SNEGSKA (reference sequence). V was shortened by 4 bases and J by 7 bases, with 11 bases between the two germline ends. Overall study results and limits: Once a year had passed after transplant, T-cell counts and diversity came mostly from newly produced T cells.

This clonotype has just a few counts. Its antigen is undetermined. The TCR originated in a male patient aged 2-15 years who had a stem cell transplant for acute lymphoblastic leukemia, so the T cells may come from the graft donor. The J gene is TRBJ2-7, the V gene TRBV20-1, with D unclear. Sequencing was performed on PBMCs, mostly from graft donor cells, taken 360 days after TCRalphabeta/CD19-depleted stem cell transplant. CDR3 coding DNA: TGCAGTGCTACCGGCTCTGGGGAGCAGTACTTC. It yields the protein CSATGSGEQYF.